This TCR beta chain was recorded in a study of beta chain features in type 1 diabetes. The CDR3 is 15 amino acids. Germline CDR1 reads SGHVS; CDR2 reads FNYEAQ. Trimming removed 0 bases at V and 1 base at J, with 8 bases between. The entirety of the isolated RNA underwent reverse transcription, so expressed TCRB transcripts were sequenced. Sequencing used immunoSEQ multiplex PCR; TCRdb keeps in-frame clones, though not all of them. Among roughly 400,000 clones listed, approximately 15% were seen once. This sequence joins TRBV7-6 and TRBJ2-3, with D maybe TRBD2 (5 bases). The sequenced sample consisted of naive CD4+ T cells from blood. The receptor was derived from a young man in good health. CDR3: CASSLAGARTDTQYF. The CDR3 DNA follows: TGTGCCAGCAGCTTAGCGGGAGCCCGCACAGATACGCAGTATTTT.